Described below is a single T cell receptor beta chain sequence and its context. These data belong to a study of monozygotic twins with inflammatory bowel disease. With the 5' RACE reads reprocessed, TCRdb shows one record per CDR3 protein and no DNA. This repertoire includes around 370,000 distinct CDR3 sequences. No T cells were sorted before total RNA was taken from whole blood. CDR3 size: 13 residues. The germline V gene has CDR1 SGHDT and CDR2 YYEEEE. This rearrangement joins TRBV5-6 to TRBJ2-5; the D call from TCRdb, TRBD1, cannot be confirmed without DNA. The specimen sequenced was blood. This TCR was recovered from a human donor with ulcerative colitis or Crohn's disease, or a healthy co-twin of an affected twin (not recorded which). The CDR3 here is CASSSIQGETQYF.